Reported below is one TCR beta chain. Its antigen is still unknown. This sample is drawn from a study of vaccination and CD4 T cells after COVID-19. Study as a whole: Spike peptides, overlapping and drawn from SARS-CoV-2, HCoV-NL63, HCoV-OC43 and HCoV-229E, were used to stimulate cells.

The treatment here: approximately nine-day PBMC culture with coronavirus spike peptide pools or control peptides (ViraFEST assay). PBMCs were cultured at over 1.5 million per well with roughly 9.9 IU/ml IL-2 and 10 ug/ml peptide pools. CDR1 WNHNN and CDR2 SYGVQD come from the germline V gene (reference sequence). Deletions cut 0 bases from V and 5 bases from J, with 8 bases between. The CDR3 is 14 residues long. Cultured CD4+ T cell DNA underwent sequencing with the Oncomine TCR Beta short-read assay. The template was genomic DNA from cultured CD4+ T cells. From the PCR reads, TCRdb called clonotypes with MiXCR, one entry per CDR3 protein. The table includes more than 12,000 distinct CDR3 sequences, around 80% detected once.

Source material: CD4+ T cells from blood, cultured in vitro. The V and J genes are TRBV10-1 and TRBJ2-1; D unclear. The TCR sequence derives from a human donor who had recovered from COVID-19. CDR3 residues: CASSESGWDNEQFF. Here the CDR3 DNA reads TGCGCCAGCAGTGAGTCGGGCTGGGACAATGAGCAGTTCTTC.